Below, 25 T cell receptor beta chains from the same sample are listed, as sequenced in a study of tumor and adjacent non-tumor tissue in lung cancer. Three rounds of nested PCR, following a modified ARM-PCR protocol, produced the TCRbeta library. Each CDR3 protein is one row after TCRdb ran MiXCR on the multiplex PCR reads. Found here are about 79,000 distinct CDR3 sequences, about two thirds of them singletons; the top ten hold approximately 10%. RNA was extracted from bulk tissue without any cell sorting. Sample: lung tumor tissue. The receptors stem from a woman aged 40 to 50 with non-small cell lung cancer.

In the case of this clonotype: An end of the junction differs from the germline gene, which may be a read error. The chain recombines TRBV11-2 with TRBJ1-3; D call uncertain. There are 11 residues in the CDR3. Germline V gene data show CDR1 as SGHAT and CDR2 as FQNNGV. The CDR3 DNA follows: TGTGCCAGCGGTTCGGCACCTTCAATTCATTTT. Translating it yields CASGSAPSIHF.

To note about this clonotype: The CDR3 does not close with the conserved phenylalanine or tryptophan, likely indicating a read error. J is TRBJ2-2 and V is TRBV28, with 7 bases identical to TRBD1. The CDR3 covers 15 residues. Germline V CDR1 and CDR2: MDHEN, SYDVKM. CDR3 DNA: TGTGCCAGCAGTTTTGCGACAGGGAACACTGGGGAGCTGTTTTTA. This sequence encodes CASSFATGNTGELFL.

Of note for this clonotype: This may arise from a read error, as a much more abundant clone is one base away. V and J are TRBV5-1 and TRBJ2-7; 7 bases line up with TRBD1. From germline, CDR1 is SGHRS and CDR2 YFSETQ. The CDR3 sequence is 13 residues long. V dropped 3 bases and J dropped 5; count of bases not matched to a gene: 5. The CDR3 DNA reads as TGCGCCAGCAGCTCCGGGACAGTGGACGAGCAGTACTTC. As protein: CASSSGTVDEQYF.

The chain links TRBV5-4 to TRBJ2-7, with unresolved D. The J call may be incorrect, as the DNA end agrees better with TRBJ2-1. Germline V lookup: CDR1 SGHNT, CDR2 YYREEE (reference sequence). CDR3 size: 14 residues. The CDR3 here is CASSLPIDNYEQFF. The CDR3, as DNA: TGTGCCAGCAGCCTCCCGATCGACAACTACGAGCAGTTCTTC.

The rearrangement joins TRBV11-2 to TRBJ1-1; tentative D call: TRBD1 (5 bases). The CDR3 is 17 amino acids. Germline-derived CDR1 and CDR2 are SGHAT and FQNNGV. The V gene lost 6 bases and the J gene lost 8 bases, with 28 bases spanning the gap. The CDR3 protein is CASSPGGGAVSRREAFF. For the CDR3, the DNA is TGTGCCAGCAGTCCTGGGGGGGGTGCGGTCTCACGGAGAGAAGCTTTCTTT.

A word on this clonotype: A much larger clone differs by one base, so this may be a read error. V usage is TRBV5-4 and J usage is TRBJ1-6; 9 nucleotides agree with TRBD1. Germline-derived CDR1 and CDR2 are SGHNT and YYREEE (reference sequence). This CDR3 has 14 amino acids. CDR3 residues: CTSSRQGVDSPLHF. The CDR3 coding sequence is TGTACCAGCAGCCGACAGGGGGTCGATTCACCCCTCCACTTT.

The table lists this clonotype with many counts. The gene calls are TRBV14 and TRBJ2-1; the D is unclear. CDR1 SGHDN and CDR2 FVKESK come from the germline V gene. This CDR3 is built from 13 residues. V was clipped by 0 bases and J by 9 bases, with 9 bases between them. CDR3 DNA: TGTGCCAGCAGCCAAGACTCCGTACGTGAGCAGTTCTTC. It codes for CASSQDSVREQFF.

This clonotype has a handful of counts. This may arise from a read error, as a much more abundant clone is one base away. The V call is TRBV12-3 or TRBV12-4, the J call TRBJ2-1; perhaps TRBD2 as D (5 bases). The CDR3 is 13 amino acids. The CDR3 sequence is CASSLGAYKEQFF. The CDR3 coding sequence is TGTGCCAGCAGTTTGGGAGCTTACAAAGAGCAGTTCTTC.

As for this clonotype: The junction departs from the called germline gene at one end, perhaps through a read error. This CDR3 reads CASSEGTIFQPQHF. CDR3 DNA sequence: TGTGCTAGCAGTGAAGGGACAATATTTCAGCCCCAGCATTTT. The chain uses TRBV6-1 and TRBJ1-5, with D possibly matching TRBD1 (6 bases). This CDR3 has 14 amino acids. Germline V gene data show CDR1 as MNHNS and CDR2 as SASEGT.

Details on this clonotype: Because the CDR3 is missing its conserved closing phenylalanine or tryptophan, this is likely a read error. The chain couples TRBV6-1 to TRBJ2-2, with D uncertain. The CDR3 contains 15 residues. Trimming took off 5 bases at V and 6 bases at J, with 16 bases between the two ends. Germline CDR1 and CDR2: MNHNS and SASEGT. CDR3 sequence: CASSPAQAHAGELFS. The CDR3, as DNA: TGTGCCAGCAGTCCAGCCCAGGCCCACGCCGGGGAGCTGTTTTCT.

This clonotype was picked up many times. The V call is TRBV5-6, the J call TRBJ2-7; D call uncertain. This CDR3 spans 13 amino acids. Looked up from germline, CDR1 is SGHDT and CDR2 is YYEEEE. Trimming stripped 2 bases from V and 4 bases from J, with 10 bases between. Written as DNA, the CDR3 is TGTGCCAGCAGCTTTTTTGGCCCGTACGAGCAGTACTTC. Protein product: CASSFFGPYEQYF.

Comments on this clonotype: This sequence may be a read error, since a much larger clone differs from it by one base. The rearrangement joins TRBV7-2 to TRBJ2-3, with a possible D match to TRBD2 (5 bases). CDR3 length equals 16 residues. The V end lost 5 bases, the J end lost 0 bases, and 15 bases lay between the germline ends. Looked up from germline, CDR1 is SGHTA and CDR2 is FQGNSA. CDR3 sequence: CTSSDRTSLSTDTQYF. CDR3 DNA: TGTACCAGCAGCGATCGGACTTCACTTAGCACAGATACGCAGTATTTT.

In regard to this clonotype: A clone one base away is much larger, so this may be a read error. The rearrangement uses TRBV28 and TRBJ1-1; no firm D call. This CDR3 contains 11 residues. Germline V gene lookup returns CDR1 MDHEN and CDR2 SYDVKM. The CDR3 region is CTSWGNTEAFF. The CDR3 region has the DNA TGTACCAGTTGGGGGAACACTGAAGCTTTCTTT.

About this clonotype itself: Its ends do not fully match the called genes, so a read error is possible. The chain carries TRBV10-2 and TRBJ1-4, with D unresolved. This CDR3 has 16 amino acids. CDR1 and CDR2 from the germline V gene are WSHSY and SAAADI. The CDR3 bases are TGCGCCAGCAGTGAGGACGGCAGCGGAACTAATGAAAAACCGTTTTTT. It codes for CASSEDGSGTNEKPFF.

By proportion, this clonotype is medium-sized. The chain recombines TRBV4-1 with TRBJ2-1; TRBD1 matches 7 bases. The CDR3 totals 15 residues. Germline CDR1 MGHRA, CDR2 YSYEKL. The V segment lost 4 bases and the J segment 3 bases; nucleotides outside the gene matches: 6. The CDR3 region has the DNA TGCGCCAGCAGCCCCGGAAGACAGGGCTACAATGAGCAGTTCTTC. Translating gives CASSPGRQGYNEQFF.

Points on this clonotype: One end of the junction varies from germline; a read error may be responsible. The chain uses TRBV5-1 and TRBJ1-1; a weak D match, TRBD1 (5 bases). The CDR3 spans 15 residues. The germline V gene encodes CDR1 SGHRS and CDR2 YFSETQ. The DNA of the CDR3 is TGCGCCAGCAGCCCGGGGGACTTGCCGAACACTGAAACTATCTTT. Amino acid sequence: CASSPGDLPNTETIF.

As to this clonotype: This may arise from a read error, as a much more abundant clone is one base away. The CDR3 region has the DNA TGTGCCTGGAACAGGGAGTCCTACGAGCAGTACTTC. Translated, it gives CAWNRESYEQYF. The rearrangement links TRBV30 to TRBJ2-7, with D possibly TRBD1 on 6 matching bases. V dropped 4 bases and J dropped 1 base, with 8 bases sitting between them. This CDR3 has 12 amino acids. Germline V gene sequence: CDR1 GTSNPN, CDR2 SVGIG (reference sequence).

This chain uses TRBV12-3 or TRBV12-4 with TRBJ1-4; no clear D. CDR3 length equals 14 residues. V dropped 7 bases and J dropped 14 bases, with 23 bases sitting between them. The CDR3 nucleotides read TGTGCCAGCACCGACATCACAACTAATGAAAGGCTGTTTTTT. It encodes CASTDITTNERLFF.

Points on this clonotype: At one end the junction does not follow the germline gene, possibly because of a read error. The rearrangement joins TRBV4-2 to TRBJ2-1; D uncertain. The CDR3 totals 14 residues. The germline gives CDR1 LGHNA, CDR2 YNFKEQ. The CDR3 loop reads CPSSQTRSNNEQFF. The CDR3 DNA follows: TGCCCCAGCAGCCAAACTCGTAGTAACAATGAGCAGTTCTTC.

The V call is TRBV5-4, the J call TRBJ1-6; D is unclear. The CDR3 totals 14 residues. Germline V gene sequence: CDR1 SGHNT, CDR2 YYREEE (reference sequence). V was shortened by 8 bases and J by 10 bases, with 19 bases between the two germline ends. CDR3 coding DNA: TGTGCCAGTGGCCCCGGCTTGGGGTTCTCACCCCTCCACTTT. Its translation: CASGPGLGFSPLHF.

Notes on this clonotype: A junction end diverges from the germline sequence, so it may reflect a read error. This chain uses TRBV5-1 with TRBJ2-1; the match to TRBD2 covers 13 bases. Germline V gene lookup returns CDR1 SGHRS and CDR2 YFSETQ. CDR3 length equals 17 residues. CDR3 nucleotides: TGCACCAGCAGCTCGGGAATCCCGGGACTAGCGGGAAATGAGCAGTTCTTC. It translates to CTSSSGIPGLAGNEQFF.

Remarks on this clonotype: The final CDR3 position lacks the conserved phenylalanine or tryptophan, pointing to a likely read error. V is TRBV29-1 and J is TRBJ2-7; TRBD2 might be the D (5 bases). This CDR3 contains 12 residues. The germline gives CDR1 SQVTM, CDR2 ANQGSEA. CDR3 protein: CSVGSSSHEQYL. For the CDR3, the DNA is TGTAGCGTTGGAAGTAGCAGCCACGAGCAGTACTTG.

The V and J genes are TRBV4-2 and TRBJ2-7, with 7 bases lining up with TRBD2. Germline lookup yields CDR1 LGHNA and CDR2 YNFKEQ. This CDR3 region has 16 residues. V dropped 7 bases and J dropped 2; count of bases not matched to a gene: 14. The CDR3 region has the DNA TGTGCCAGCAACCAGACGACTAGAGGGAGGGCCTACGAGCAGTACTTC. Translation: CASNQTTRGRAYEQYF.

As regards this clonotype: Since the CDR3 does not end with the conserved phenylalanine or tryptophan, this likely comes from a read error. Because the CDR3's place on the DNA is in doubt, the DNA is left out and the CDR3 is given as listed by TCRdb. This chain uses TRBV11-2 with TRBJ1-2; the D segment call TRBD1 is taken from the table without a DNA check. Germline CDR1 and CDR2: SGHAT and FQNNGV. The CDR3 sequence runs 12 residues, both termini included. CDR3 region: CASSFGQAGYTC.

Turning to this clonotype: Since a much larger clone is just one base distant, this may be a read error. The final CDR3 position lacks the conserved phenylalanine or tryptophan, pointing to a likely read error. The J gene is TRBJ2-1, the V gene TRBV28, with a weak D call TRBD1 (6 bases). V lost 2 bases to trimming and J lost 10 bases, with 15 bases between them. This CDR3 is 14 amino acids long. Germline V CDR1 and CDR2: MDHEN, SYDVKM. The CDR3 is CASSLVDRGQEQFL. The CDR3 DNA reads TGTGCCAGCAGTTTAGTAGACCGCGGACAGGAGCAGTTCCTC.